The next 9 T cell receptor beta chains were all read from a single sample in a study of glioma-infiltrating T cells after dendritic cell vaccination. TCRdb keeps only in-frame clones here, not all; method: immunoSEQ multiplex PCR. The data show fewer than 85,000 clones, 65% to 90% seen once. Sample: blood, taken before dendritic cell vaccination. The receptor source for this set is a human donor with glioblastoma.

The CDR3 DNA is TGCGCCAGCAGCCAAGCGGTTGCAACTAATGAAAAACTGTTTTTT. It is translated as CASSQAVATNEKLFF. J is TRBJ1-4 and V is TRBV4-1; D is uncertain. Per germline, CDR1 MGHRA and CDR2 YSYEKL. Trimming took off 1 base at V and 0 bases at J, with 6 bases between the two ends. The CDR3 extends over 15 amino acids.

Comments on this clone: Other DNA sequences within the sample encode an identical CDR3. The genes are TRBV7-8 and TRBJ2-1; tentative D call: TRBD1 (6 bases). V was cut by 7 bases and J by 6 bases, with 16 bases left in between. CDR3 length: 14 amino acids. The germline V gene has CDR1 SGHVS and CDR2 FQNEAQ. CDR3 loop: CASTSTGVSNEQFF. For the CDR3, the DNA is TGTGCCAGCACCTCGACAGGTGTCAGCAATGAGCAGTTCTTC.

This clone came up once. V and J are TRBV18 and TRBJ1-1, with 7 bases fitting TRBD1. This CDR3 region has 15 residues. Germline V gene sequence: CDR1 KGHSH, CDR2 LQKENI. V shed 3 bases and J 0 bases; nucleotides not matched to a gene: 4. DNA for the CDR3: TGTGCCAGCTCACCTACGACAGGGATGAACACTGAAGCTTTCTTT. This translates into CASSPTTGMNTEAFF.

The chain combines TRBV9 with TRBJ2-7, with a tentative D call TRBD2 (5 bases). Trimming removed 4 bases at V and 3 bases at J, with 20 bases between. This CDR3 spans 16 amino acids. Germline CDR1 and CDR2: SGDLS and YYNGEE. CDR3 protein: CASSPNSDGWFYEQYF. CDR3 DNA: TGTGCCAGCAGCCCCAATAGCGACGGATGGTTCTACGAGCAGTACTTC.

The CDR3 region has the DNA TGTGCCAGCAGTTACGACAGGGAGAACACTGAAGCTTTCTTT. Its protein product is CASSYDRENTEAFF. The chain employs TRBV6-5 and TRBJ1-1; 7 bases are shared with TRBD1. J lost 1 base, V lost 2 bases, and 1 base had no gene match. This CDR3 has 14 amino acids. Germline V gives CDR1 MNHEY, CDR2 SVGAGI.

This clone was seen just once. The chain uses TRBV4-1 and TRBJ1-1; D may be TRBD1 (6 bases). V shed 3 bases and J shed 2 bases, with 7 bases lying between them. The CDR3 covers 13 residues. CDR1 is MGHRA and CDR2 is YSYEKL in the germline V gene. CDR3 coding DNA: TGCGCCAGCAGCCAGACAGGTAACACTGAAGCTTTCTTT. Translation gives CASSQTGNTEAFF.

The gene calls are TRBV7-3 and TRBJ1-2; 10 bases align to TRBD1. CDR3 length equals 13 residues. The V gene end was trimmed by 3 bases and the J gene end by 6 bases; junction bases not matched to a gene: 1. CDR1 and CDR2 from the germline V gene are SGHTA and FQGTGA. The CDR3 bases are TGTGCCAGCAGCTTGGGGACAGGGGATGGCTACACCTTC. Amino acids: CASSLGTGDGYTF.

This sequence joins TRBV2 and TRBJ1-3; weak D call: TRBD1 (5 bases). Germline V lookup: CDR1 SNHLY, CDR2 FYNNEI. The CDR3 has 16 amino acids. Trimming shortened V by 7 bases and J by 0 bases, and 16 bases separated the two germline ends. The CDR3 spells CASTLGLVPSGNTIYF. The CDR3 region has the DNA TGTGCCAGCACGCTGGGACTAGTACCCTCTGGAAACACCATATATTTT.

The chain recombines TRBV2 with TRBJ1-1; D possibly corresponds to TRBD1 (6 bases). V shed 8 bases and J shed 0 bases, with 13 bases lying between them. Germline values: CDR1 SNHLY, CDR2 FYNNEI. This CDR3 spans 14 amino acids. CDR3 sequence: CASGITGMNTEAFF. The CDR3 region has the DNA TGTGCCAGCGGAATTACAGGGATGAACACTGAAGCTTTCTTT.